The 11 T cell receptor beta chains below all came from one sample that was sequenced in a study of blood T cell repertoires in COVID-19. Clones were sequenced by immunoSEQ multiplex PCR, and TCRdb holds only the in-frame ones, with some missing. Of about 210,000 clones in the sample, around 84% were seen once. The sample comprised peripheral blood. These receptors were collected from a woman older than 75 with COVID-19, enrolled during active disease.

This chain uses TRBV10-2 with TRBJ1-1, with a possible D match to TRBD1 (6 bases). V dropped 2 bases and J dropped 2 bases, with 9 bases sitting between them. Germline CDR1 reads WSHSY; CDR2 reads SAAADI. The CDR3 is made up of 14 amino acids. The CDR3 loop reads CASSEAGANTEAFF. DNA for the CDR3: TGCGCCAGCAGTGAGGCAGGGGCCAACACTGAAGCTTTCTTT.

The V and J genes are TRBV5-1 and TRBJ2-1; D is possibly TRBD1 (5 bases). V was pared by 4 bases and J by 10 bases, with 15 bases between. This CDR3 comprises 13 residues. The V gene's germline CDR1 is SGHRS and CDR2 YFSETQ. In DNA form, the CDR3 reads TGCGCCAGCAGCAACCTCCCAGGGCAAGAGCAGTTCTTC. It yields the protein CASSNLPGQEQFF. Together with reference TRBV5-1 and TRBJ2-1, the CDR3 gives the full variable domain: KAGVTQTPRYLIKTRGQQVTLSCSPISGHRSVSWYQQTPGQGLQFLFEYFSETQRNKGNFPGRFSGRQFSNSRSEMNVSTLELGDSALYLCASSNLPGQEQFFGPGTRLTVL.

The genes are TRBV19 and TRBJ1-1; D perhaps matches TRBD1 (6 bases). The CDR3 totals 14 residues. CDR1 and CDR2 from the germline V gene are LNHDA and SQIVND (reference sequence). Trimming cost V 3 bases and J 3 bases, with 11 bases left between them. The CDR3 spells CASSIDRRHTEAFF. CDR3 bases: TGTGCCAGTAGTATCGACAGGCGCCACACTGAAGCTTTCTTT. The full variable domain, in which reference TRBV19 and TRBJ1-1 provide the parts outside the CDR3, is DGGITQSPKYLFRKEGQNVTLSCEQNLNHDAMYWYRQDPGQGLRLIYYSQIVNDFQKGDIAEGYSVSREKKESFPLTVTSAQKNPTAFYLCASSIDRRHTEAFFGQGTRLTVV.

This clone was found a few times. The chain combines TRBV6-5 with TRBJ1-1; TRBD1 might be the D (6 bases). Germline values: CDR1 MNHEY, CDR2 SVGAGI. Trimming cost V 6 bases and J 1 base, with 9 bases left between them. The CDR3 extends over 13 amino acids. The CDR3, as DNA: TGTGCCAGCAGAGGACAGAAGAACACTGAAGCTTTCTTT. This codes for CASRGQKNTEAFF.

The chain uses TRBV9 and TRBJ1-2; D unclear. Between the trimmed V and J ends, which lost 0 bases and 4 bases, there was a span of 10 bases. The CDR3 spans 14 residues. Germline loops: CDR1 SGDLS, CDR2 YYNGEE. This CDR3 is CASSVASQAYGYTF. CDR3 DNA sequence: TGTGCCAGCAGCGTAGCTTCGCAAGCCTATGGCTACACCTTC.

The genes are TRBV5-8 and TRBJ1-5, with D possibly matching TRBD1 (6 bases). The CDR3 totals 15 residues. CDR1 SGHTS and CDR2 YDEGEE come from the germline V gene. The V and J ends lost 1 base and 4 bases respectively, with 12 bases between them. The CDR3 region is CASSLPGQGNQPQHF. The CDR3 coding sequence is TGTGCCAGCAGCTTGCCGGGACAAGGAAATCAGCCCCAGCATTTT. Variable domain in full (rest from reference TRBV5-8 and TRBJ1-5): EAGVTQSPTHLIKTRGQQATLRCSPISGHTSVYWYQQALGLGLQFLLWYDEGEERNRGNFPPRFSGRQFPNYSSELNVNALELEDSALYLCASSLPGQGNQPQHFGDGTRLSIL.

The chain recombines TRBV29-1 with TRBJ1-2; 7 bases agree with TRBD1. The germline V gene has CDR1 SQVTM and CDR2 ANQGSEA. V lost 4 bases, J lost 0 bases, and 20 bases stayed unmatched. The CDR3 has 19 residues. The CDR3 DNA is TGCAGCGTTGTGGGAAGCCTCGGGACAGCGGAAAGTTCTAACTATGGCTACACCTTC. Encoded protein: CSVVGSLGTAESSNYGYTF. Filled out from reference TRBV29-1 and TRBJ1-2, the complete variable domain reads SAVISQKPSRDICQRGTSLTIQCQVDSQVTMMFWYRQQPGQSLTLIATANQGSEATYESGFVIDKFPISRPNLTFSTLTVSNMSPEDSSIYLCSVVGSLGTAESSNYGYTFGSGTRLTVV.

The chain is built from TRBV9 and TRBJ1-4, with unresolved D. Between the trimmed V and J ends, which lost 0 bases and 4 bases, there was a span of 7 bases. Germline V lookup: CDR1 SGDLS, CDR2 YYNGEE. The CDR3 contains 14 residues. DNA of the CDR3: TGTGCCAGCAGCGTAGGGCAGGTTAATGAAAAACTGTTTTTT. Translating it yields CASSVGQVNEKLFF.

V gene TRBV4-1 combines with J gene TRBJ2-3, with TRBD2 matching over 8 bases. The CDR3 consists of 16 residues. The trim removed 2 bases at V and 2 bases at J, leaving 6 bases unmatched. Germline loops: CDR1 MGHRA, CDR2 YSYEKL. The CDR3 sequence is CASSQLERGPTDTQYF. DNA for the CDR3: TGCGCCAGCAGCCAACTTGAGCGGGGGCCCACAGATACGCAGTATTTT.

The chain links TRBV28 to TRBJ2-7; tentative D call: TRBD2 (8 bases). Germline-derived CDR1 and CDR2 are MDHEN and SYDVKM. The CDR3 runs 15 residues. The ends were cut back, 8 bases at V and 4 bases at J, with 21 bases in the middle. The CDR3 region is CASSRGGQSVYEQYF. The CDR3 DNA follows: TGTGCCAGCTCTCGGGGGGGACAGTCAGTATACGAGCAGTACTTC.

This clone was recorded only once. This chain connects TRBV27 to TRBJ1-2; 9 bases agree with TRBD1. The junction had 12 bases not matched to a gene; V was cut back by 3 bases and J by 4 bases. Germline CDR1 reads MNHEY; CDR2 reads SMNVEV (reference sequence). The CDR3 has 17 residues. CDR3 residues: CASSFTGTGMPVYGYTF. The CDR3 DNA reads as TGTGCCAGCAGTTTTACCGGGACAGGGATGCCCGTCTATGGCTACACCTTC.